These 16 T cell receptor beta chains share one sample of origin, sequenced in a study of blood T cell repertoires in COVID-19. The data were produced by immunoSEQ multiplex PCR, yet TCRdb's version contains in-frame clones alone and is incomplete. The sample lists 300,000 to 350,000 clones, approximately 88% occurring once. The sample consisted of PBMCs or T cells enriched from blood (not recorded which). The receptor set was obtained from a man between 25 and 39 years old who had recovered from COVID-19.

The chain has TRBV5-4 and TRBJ2-3; D possibly corresponds to TRBD2 (5 bases). With 5 bases removed from V and 8 bases from J, the gap between germline ends came to 18 bases. This CDR3 has 14 amino acids. The germline CDR1 and CDR2 sequences are SGHNT and YYREEE (reference sequence). CDR3 loop: CASRHWTGSGTQYF. CDR3 DNA: TGTGCCAGCAGACACTGGACTGGATCGGGTACGCAGTATTTT.

The CDR3 nucleotides are TGTGCCAGCAGCCATCCCCGGGACACGAGCACAGATACGCAGTATTTT. Protein sequence: CASSHPRDTSTDTQYF. This chain connects TRBV3-1 (or the pseudogene TRBV3-2) to TRBJ2-3; D is perhaps TRBD1 (6 bases). Trimming left V 3 bases short and J 0 bases short, with 13 bases between. From germline, CDR1 is LGHDT and CDR2 YNNKEL (reference sequence). The length of the CDR3 is 16 residues.

The V and J genes are TRBV11-2 and TRBJ2-3; D is possibly TRBD1 (8 bases). CDR3 length: 16 amino acids. V was cut by 0 bases and J by 3 bases, with 13 bases left in between. Per the germline V gene, CDR1 is SGHAT and CDR2 is FQNNGV. The CDR3 coding sequence is TGTGCCAGCAGCTTAGAGACAGGGGAGGGAACAGATACGCAGTATTTT. Translation: CASSLETGEGTDTQYF. The complete variable domain, with remaining parts taken from reference TRBV11-2 and TRBJ2-3, reads EAGVAQSPRYKIIEKRQSVAFWCNPISGHATLYWYQQILGQGPKLLIQFQNNGVVDDSQLPKDRFSAERLKGVDSTLKIQPAKLEDSAVYLCASSLETGEGTDTQYFGPGTRLTVL.

This clone was observed a single time. The chain recombines TRBV2 with TRBJ2-5; tentative D call: TRBD2 (5 bases). This CDR3 contains 16 residues. V shed 1 base and J shed 2 bases, with 14 bases lying between them. CDR1 is SNHLY and CDR2 is FYNNEI in the germline V gene. In DNA form, the CDR3 reads TGTGCCAGCAGTGAAGGGCAAAACCGGAGGCAAGAGACCCAGTACTTC. Protein sequence: CASSEGQNRRQETQYF.

This chain connects TRBV29-1 to TRBJ2-7; 7 positions match TRBD2. Germline V gives CDR1 SQVTM, CDR2 ANQGSEA. The V segment lost 7 bases and the J segment 5 bases; nucleotides outside the gene matches: 11. The CDR3 is 13 residues long. The CDR3 loop reads CSGGPGGFDEQYF. DNA of the CDR3: TGCAGCGGCGGCCCGGGGGGTTTCGACGAGCAGTACTTC.

The chain couples TRBV29-1 to TRBJ2-3; maybe TRBD1 (5 bases). CDR3 size: 13 residues. The germline V gene encodes CDR1 SQVTM and CDR2 ANQGSEA. Trimming stripped 7 bases from V and 3 bases from J, with 14 bases between. The CDR3 is CSGTLTGTDTQYF. CDR3 in DNA: TGCAGCGGGACACTCACTGGGACAGATACGCAGTATTTT.

The chain carries TRBV27 and TRBJ2-7, with TRBD1 matching over 7 bases. Germline V gene sequence: CDR1 MNHEY, CDR2 SMNVEV (reference sequence). The CDR3 runs to 13 residues. V lost 5 bases to trimming and J lost 6 bases; unmatched junction nucleotides: 7. In DNA, the CDR3 is TGTGCCAGCAGTAACACAGGGGTGGGCGAGCAGTACTTC. Its protein product is CASSNTGVGEQYF.

This clone was found a few times. CDR3 nucleotides: TGTGCCAGCAGCTACACCTTTAGCGGGGGGTCCACAGATACGCAGTATTTT. Encoded protein: CASSYTFSGGSTDTQYF. The chain has TRBV3-1 (or the pseudogene TRBV3-2) and TRBJ2-3; TRBD2 matches at 10 bases. The V gene's germline CDR1 is LGHDT and CDR2 YNNKEL (reference sequence). The CDR3 is 17 amino acids. V lost 5 bases and J lost 2; bases outside the gene matches: 10.

J is TRBJ1-3 and V is TRBV10-3; the D is unclear. This CDR3 has 14 residues. V lost 2 bases and J 7 bases, leaving 12 bases between the germline ends. Germline CDR1 and CDR2: ENHRY and SYGVKD. CDR3 amino acids: CAISEAAITNTIYF. The CDR3, as DNA: TGTGCCATCAGTGAGGCGGCGATTACCAACACCATATATTTT.

The chain employs TRBV7-2 and TRBJ1-2; D not certain. Between the trimmed V and J ends, which lost 2 bases and 6 bases, there was a span of 10 bases. The length of the CDR3 is 13 residues. The V gene's germline CDR1 is SGHTA and CDR2 FQGNSA. CDR3 bases: TGTGCCAGCAGCTTACGAGCATCCCATGGCTACACCTTC. It specifies CASSLRASHGYTF.

V usage is TRBV2 and J usage is TRBJ2-2; a possible D gene is TRBD1 (7 bases). The CDR3 is 14 amino acids. Germline V gene lookup returns CDR1 SNHLY and CDR2 FYNNEI. Trimming cost V 6 bases and J 6 bases, with 14 bases left between them. DNA of the CDR3: TGTGCCAGCAGGCGGGACAGCCACTCCGGGGAGCTGTTTTTT. This sequence encodes CASRRDSHSGELFF. Looking up the rest from reference TRBV2 and TRBJ2-2 gives the full variable domain: EPEVTQTPSHQVTQMGQEVILRCVPISNHLYFYWYRQILGQKVEFLVSFYNNEISEKSEIFDDQFSVERPDGSNFTLKIRSTKLEDSAMYFCASRRDSHSGELFFGEGSRLTVL.

The chain's CDR3 is CASSPSAGFTEAFF. The CDR3 nucleotides are TGTGCCAGTAGTCCCTCGGCAGGGTTCACTGAAGCTTTCTTT. The chain combines TRBV19 with TRBJ1-1; maybe TRBD1 (5 bases). Trimming took 5 bases from V and 4 from J, leaving 14 bases between them. Germline-derived CDR1 and CDR2 are LNHDA and SQIVND (reference sequence). The CDR3 loop spans 14 amino acids.

The chain carries TRBV28 and TRBJ1-2; 7 positions match TRBD1. The junction had 10 bases not matched to a gene; V was cut back by 7 bases and J by 8 bases. Germline loops: CDR1 MDHEN, CDR2 SYDVKM. There are 13 residues in the CDR3. The CDR3 region has the DNA TGTGCCAGCACCCGACAGGGAAGGAAGGGCTACACCTTC. Its protein is CASTRQGRKGYTF.

This chain uses TRBV18 with TRBJ2-5; 7 bases are shared with TRBD1. This CDR3 spans 16 amino acids. Trimming cost V 4 bases and J 1 base; bases outside gene matches: 9. CDR1 KGHSH and CDR2 LQKENI come from the germline V gene. In nucleotides, the CDR3 is TGTGCCAGCTCACATATTCCCGGGACAGCCCAAGAGACCCAGTACTTC. Translating gives CASSHIPGTAQETQYF.

Only one count was recorded for this clone. The chain links TRBV7-2 to TRBJ2-3; the match to TRBD2 covers 15 bases. Per germline, CDR1 SGHTA and CDR2 FQGNSA. The CDR3 runs to 19 residues. The J segment lost 0 bases and the V segment lost 0 bases, leaving 4 bases of the junction unmatched. The CDR3 nucleotides read TGTGCCAGCAGCTTAGCACCTGGACTAGCGGGGGGGAGCACAGATACGCAGTATTTT. This encodes CASSLAPGLAGGSTDTQYF.

This clone appeared once. V and J are TRBV6-5 and TRBJ1-5; TRBD1 aligns across 8 bases. Germline CDR1 MNHEY, CDR2 SVGAGI. V trimming: 0 bases; J trimming: 4 bases; junction bases outside the gene matches: 2. This CDR3 comprises 15 residues. CDR3 coding DNA: TGTGCCAGCAGTTACTCGTACAGGGGGAATCAGCCCCAGCATTTT. This gives the protein CASSYSYRGNQPQHF.